A single sample is the source of the 2 T cell receptor beta chains below, sequenced in a study of cytomegalovirus exposure and HLA in healthy donors. Primers: 60 Vbeta forward and 13 Jbeta reverse. Produced via immunoSEQ multiplex PCR; TCRdb's table is partial and in-frame only. The sample records 100,000 to 150,000 clones, over 65% being singletons. Specimen: PBMCs. These receptors came from a middle-aged man in good health and CMV-seropositive.

The chain couples TRBV28 to TRBJ1-1; D might be TRBD1 (5 bases). Per germline, CDR1 MDHEN and CDR2 SYDVKM. The ends were cut back, 6 bases at V and 1 base at J, with 12 bases in the middle. The CDR3 runs 14 residues. CDR3 DNA sequence: TGTGCCAGCAGCCGAACCGGACAGAACACTGAAGCTTTCTTT. This translates into CASSRTGQNTEAFF.

The CDR3 nucleotides read TGTGCCAGCAGTTTACTCACCGGGGAGCTGTTTTTT. Translating it yields CASSLLTGELFF. J is TRBJ2-2 and V is TRBV27; unclear D gene. Germline CDR1 is MNHEY and CDR2 is SMNVEV (reference sequence). This CDR3 has 12 amino acids. The V gene lost 2 bases and the J gene lost 4 bases, with 2 bases spanning the gap.